A selection of T cell receptor beta chains follows, all from one sample in a study of blood T cell repertoires in COVID-19. Assay used: immunoSEQ multiplex PCR; TCRdb lists only in-frame clones, some missing. The sample has under 250,000 clones; 80% to 90% are singletons. The sequenced sample was PBMCs or T cells enriched from blood (not recorded which). These receptors were collected from a woman aged 35 to 49 who had been exposed to COVID-19. The CDR3 runs from the conserved cysteine through the conserved F or W. The D gene is left open where the match is weak. Clone size appears in some rows only: once, few, many, or a class for an expanded clone.

d_call	clone_size	v_call	j_call	cdr3_aa	cdr3_nt
TRBD2	NA	TRBV7-9	TRBJ2-2	CASSPRKAGPTATGELFF	TGTGCCAGCAGCCCCAGGAAAGCGGGACCCACGGCCACCGGGGAGCTGTTTTTT
TRBD1	NA	TRBV10-1	TRBJ2-7	CASSEPRQGPYEQYF	TGCGCCAGCAGTGAGCCCAGACAGGGGCCCTACGAGCAGTACTTC
NA	NA	TRBV11-3	TRBJ2-1	CASSLDNNEQFF	TGTGCCAGCAGCTTAGATAACAATGAGCAGTTCTTC
TRBD1	NA	TRBV9	TRBJ2-5	CASSITGGGETQYF	TGTGCCAGCAGCATTACAGGGGGCGGGGAGACCCAGTACTTC
NA	NA	TRBV21-1	TRBJ1-2	CASSYGGYGYTF	TGTGCCAGCAGCTACGGGGGCTATGGCTACACCTTC
NA	NA	TRBV10-3	TRBJ1-1	CAIGQVDTEAFF	TGTGCCATCGGTCAGGTGGACACTGAAGCTTTCTTT
NA	few	TRBV11-2	TRBJ1-3	CASSLMGGSGNTIYF	TGTGCCAGCAGCTTAATGGGGGGGTCTGGAAACACCATATATTTT
NA	once	TRBV7-9	TRBJ2-2	CASSLDGAHRTGELFF	TGTGCCAGCAGCTTAGACGGCGCACACAGAACCGGGGAGCTGTTTTTT
NA	NA	TRBV9	TRBJ1-2	CASSPQGSYGYTF	TGTGCCAGCAGCCCGCAGGGTAGCTATGGCTACACCTTC
TRBD2	NA	TRBV7-9	TRBJ2-3	CASSLSGGLSDTQYF	TGTGCCAGCAGCTTATCGGGGGGTTTGTCAGATACGCAGTATTTT
NA	NA	TRBV7-9	TRBJ2-6	CASSLIRSLVYSGANVLTF	TGTGCCAGCAGCTTAATACGAAGTTTAGTTTACTCTGGGGCCAACGTCCTGACTTTC
TRBD1	NA	TRBV7-9	TRBJ2-5	CASSLQGQGTGETQYF	TGTGCCAGCAGCCTCCAGGGACAGGGGACGGGCGAGACCCAGTACTTC
NA	NA	TRBV7-2	TRBJ2-1	CASSLVGGALYNEQFF	TGTGCCAGCAGCTTAGTTGGGGGGGCGCTCTACAATGAGCAGTTCTTC
TRBD2	NA	TRBV7-2	TRBJ2-3	CASSSRLAGGIVTQYF	TGTGCCAGCAGCTCGAGACTAGCGGGAGGGATTGTTACGCAGTATTTT
NA	NA	TRBV5-1	TRBJ2-3	CASSLYGFDTDTQYF	TGCGCCAGCAGCTTGTACGGGTTTGACACAGATACGCAGTATTTT
NA	NA	TRBV7-3	TRBJ2-1	CASSPQGYNEQFF	TGTGCCAGCAGCCCCCAGGGCTACAATGAGCAGTTCTTC
TRBD2	NA	TRBV7-9	TRBJ2-5	CASSLAGGRETQYF	TGTGCCAGCAGCTTAGCGGGAGGGCGCGAGACCCAGTACTTC
TRBD1	NA	TRBV24-1	TRBJ1-5	CATSGYRGTGEGQPQHF	TGTGCCACCAGTGGGTACAGGGGGACCGGAGAGGGTCAGCCCCAGCATTTT
NA	NA	TRBV7-2	TRBJ1-4	CASSLALRTPRNNEKLFF	TGTGCCAGCAGCTTAGCGTTGCGGACACCCCGGAACAATGAAAAACTGTTTTTT
NA	NA	TRBV9	TRBJ1-1	CASSTATGITEAFF	TGTGCCAGCAGCACCGCGACAGGTATCACTGAAGCTTTCTTT
NA	NA	TRBV9	TRBJ1-2	CASSASKFRVGGYTF	TGTGCCAGCAGCGCCTCGAAGTTCAGGGTGGGAGGCTACACCTTC
TRBD1	NA	TRBV18	TRBJ1-6	CASSPPDRGISPLHF	TGTGCCAGCTCACCACCGGACAGGGGTATTTCACCCCTCCACTTT
NA	few	TRBV11-2	TRBJ2-2	CASSPTGNTGELFF	TGTGCCAGCAGCCCCACGGGGAACACCGGGGAGCTGTTTTTT
TRBD1	NA	TRBV3-1/TRBV3-2	TRBJ2-6	CASSPQGTGANVLTF	TGTGCCAGCAGCCCACAGGGGACTGGGGCCAACGTCCTGACTTTC
TRBD2	NA	TRBV28	TRBJ2-1	CASSTASGSNEQFF	TGTGCCAGCAGTACAGCTAGCGGGAGTAATGAGCAGTTCTTC
NA	NA	TRBV28	TRBJ2-5	CATTTGGETQYF	TGTGCCACTACGACTGGGGGGGAGACCCAGTACTTC
TRBD2	NA	TRBV18	TRBJ2-1	CASSPRGGSGGQQFF	TGTGCCAGCTCCCCCAGGGGGGGTAGCGGGGGACAGCAGTTCTTC
NA	NA	TRBV27	TRBJ2-7	CASRSGTEQYF	TGTGCCAGCAGATCCGGGACTGAGCAGTACTTC
TRBD1	NA	TRBV18	TRBJ1-2	CASSPTGDRGYTF	TGTGCCAGCTCACCGACAGGGGATCGCGGCTACACCTTC
TRBD1	NA	TRBV29-1	TRBJ1-6	CSVGQGGNSPLHF	TGCAGCGTAGGACAGGGAGGAAATTCACCCCTCCACTTT
NA	NA	TRBV11-1	TRBJ2-7	CASSPRDSSYEQYF	TGTGCCAGCAGCCCCCGGGACTCTTCCTACGAGCAGTACTTC
NA	NA	TRBV3-1/TRBV3-2	TRBJ2-7	CASSQASGSYEQYF	TGTGCCAGCAGCCAAGCGAGCGGGTCCTACGAGCAGTACTTC
TRBD1	NA	TRBV5-1	TRBJ2-3	CASSFRGQGGTDTQYF	TGCGCCAGCAGCTTTAGAGGGCAGGGGGGCACAGATACGCAGTATTTT
TRBD1	NA	TRBV5-5	TRBJ2-3	CASSLAGTGRTDTQYF	TGTGCCAGCAGCTTGGCCGGGACAGGGCGTACAGATACGCAGTATTTT
TRBD1	NA	TRBV6-5	TRBJ1-2	CASRLTGTGNPGYTF	TGTGCCAGCAGACTAACCGGGACAGGGAACCCTGGCTACACCTTC
NA	NA	TRBV7-7	TRBJ2-1	CASSRSGPNNEQFF	TGTGCTAGCAGCCGGAGCGGGCCCAACAATGAGCAGTTCTTC
TRBD2	NA	TRBV9	TRBJ2-2	CASSVGAGGPGGELFF	TGTGCCAGCAGCGTGGGGGCGGGAGGGCCTGGCGGGGAGCTGTTTTTT
NA	NA	TRBV28	TRBJ1-4	CASSLLDSFNEKLFF	TGTGCCAGCAGTTTACTGGACAGCTTTAATGAAAAACTGTTTTTT
TRBD1	NA	TRBV30	TRBJ1-4	CAWSVQGQGAGKLFF	TGTGCCTGGAGTGTACAGGGACAGGGGGCGGGAAAACTGTTTTTT
NA	once	TRBV11-2	TRBJ2-7	CASSPAARLSYEQYF	TGTGCCAGCAGCCCGGCCGCTAGGCTTTCCTACGAGCAGTACTTC
TRBD1	NA	TRBV19	TRBJ1-2	CASSPDRGYGYTF	TGTGCCAGTAGCCCTGACAGGGGCTATGGCTACACCTTC
NA	NA	TRBV3-1/TRBV3-2	TRBJ2-3	CASSHVFTDTQYF	TGTGCCAGCAGCCACGTCTTCACAGATACGCAGTATTTT
NA	NA	TRBV9	TRBJ2-5	CASSVAGSLTRETQYF	TGTGCCAGCAGCGTAGCCGGGAGCCTTACCCGGGAGACCCAGTACTTC
NA	NA	TRBV28	TRBJ1-1	CASSLTVLGTEAFF	TGTGCCAGCAGTTTAACAGTACTGGGCACTGAAGCTTTCTTT
NA	NA	TRBV11-3	TRBJ1-1	CASSPDSGTEAFF	TGTGCCAGCAGCCCGGACAGTGGCACTGAAGCTTTCTTT
NA	NA	TRBV9	TRBJ2-3	CASSVGGVAATDTQYF	TGTGCCAGCAGCGTAGGGGGAGTAGCGGCCACAGATACGCAGTATTTT
TRBD1	once	TRBV3-1/TRBV3-2	TRBJ1-3	CASIPPGQGNTIYF	TGTGCCAGCATTCCCCCGGGACAGGGAAACACCATATATTTT
TRBD1	NA	TRBV3-1/TRBV3-2	TRBJ2-7	CASSSTVSGTGNYEQYF	TGTGCCAGCAGCTCAACGGTTTCCGGGACAGGGAACTACGAGCAGTACTTC
NA	NA	TRBV20-1	TRBJ2-1	CSASYNDNEQFF	TGCAGTGCTAGTTACAACGACAATGAGCAGTTCTTC
NA	NA	TRBV5-5	TRBJ2-1	CASSDRDSHYSYNEQFF	TGTGCCAGCAGCGACCGGGACTCTCACTATTCCTACAATGAGCAGTTCTTC
NA	NA	TRBV19	TRBJ1-1	CASSWAGRDTEAFF	TGTGCCAGTAGTTGGGCGGGACGAGACACTGAAGCTTTCTTT
NA	NA	TRBV10-3	TRBJ1-5	CAISVGLPDNQPQHF	TGTGCCATCAGTGTGGGACTACCGGACAATCAGCCCCAGCATTTT
NA	once	TRBV19	TRBJ2-3	CASSMVQGPDTQYF	TGTGCCAGTAGTATGGTACAGGGCCCAGATACGCAGTATTTT
NA	NA	TRBV7-3	TRBJ2-1	CASSDSLGNEQFF	TGTGCCAGCAGCGACTCCTTAGGCAATGAGCAGTTCTTC
NA	NA	TRBV21-1	TRBJ2-3	CASSKVGGTPLTDTQYF	TGTGCCAGCAGCAAAGTCGGCGGGACCCCGCTCACAGATACGCAGTATTTT
NA	NA	TRBV5-1	TRBJ1-1	CASSTPGAGFMNTEAFF	TGCGCCAGCAGCACTCCAGGGGCGGGCTTTATGAACACTGAAGCTTTCTTT
TRBD2	NA	TRBV6-5	TRBJ2-3	CASSRLAGRADTQYF	TGTGCCAGCAGTAGACTAGCGGGGAGGGCAGATACGCAGTATTTT
NA	NA	TRBV28	TRBJ2-7	CASSLLTGRREQYF	TGTGCCAGCAGTTTGTTGACAGGGAGGCGCGAGCAGTACTTC